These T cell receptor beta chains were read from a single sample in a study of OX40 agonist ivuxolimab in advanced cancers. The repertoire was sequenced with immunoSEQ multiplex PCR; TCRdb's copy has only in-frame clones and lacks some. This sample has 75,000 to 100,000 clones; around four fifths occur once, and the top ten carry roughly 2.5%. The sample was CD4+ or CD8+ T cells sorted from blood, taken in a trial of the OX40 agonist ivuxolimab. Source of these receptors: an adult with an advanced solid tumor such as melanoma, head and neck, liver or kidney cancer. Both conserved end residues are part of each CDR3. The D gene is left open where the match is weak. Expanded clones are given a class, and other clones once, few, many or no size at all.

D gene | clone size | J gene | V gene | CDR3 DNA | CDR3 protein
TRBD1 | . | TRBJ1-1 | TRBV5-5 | TGTGCCAGCAGCCTAGCCGGGACAGGGGGAAGCTCTGAAGCTTTCTTT | CASSLAGTGGSSEAFF
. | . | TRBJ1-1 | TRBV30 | TGTGCCTGGAGTCATAAGGGGGCTGAAGCTTTCTTT | CAWSHKGAEAFF
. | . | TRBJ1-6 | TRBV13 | TGTGCCAGCAGCTTAAGGTTAGGACGGGTCAATTCACCCCTCCACTTT | CASSLRLGRVNSPLHF
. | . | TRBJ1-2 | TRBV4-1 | TGCGCCAGCAGCCCCCCCGGGGGGATCAACTATGGCTACACCTTC | CASSPPGGINYGYTF
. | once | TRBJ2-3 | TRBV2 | TGTGCCAGCAGCTTGGACAGCACAGATACGCAGTATTTT | CASSLDSTDTQYF
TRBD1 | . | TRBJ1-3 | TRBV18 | TGTGCCAGCTCACCCTGGACAGGTTCCAACTCTGGAAACACCATATATTTT | CASSPWTGSNSGNTIYF
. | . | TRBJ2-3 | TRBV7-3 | TGTGCCAGCAGCTTAACTGGGGAGCTTAGCACAGATACGCAGTATTTT | CASSLTGELSTDTQYF
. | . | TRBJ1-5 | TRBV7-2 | TGTGCCAGCAGCTTAACCAACTGGGGCAATCAGCCCCAGCATTTT | CASSLTNWGNQPQHF
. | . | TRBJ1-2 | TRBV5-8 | TGTGCCAGCAGCGAGTGGGATAGAGACTTCTATGGCTACACCTTC | CASSEWDRDFYGYTF
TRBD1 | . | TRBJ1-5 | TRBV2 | TGTGCCAGCAGTTTTGGGACAGGGGAAGGTCGGCCCCAGCATTTT | CASSFGTGEGRPQHF
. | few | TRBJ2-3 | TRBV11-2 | TGTGCCAGCAGCTTAAGAGGAGGGGGCTTGACAGATACGCAGTATTTT | CASSLRGGGLTDTQYF
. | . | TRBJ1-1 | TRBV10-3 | TGTGCCATCAGAGGGCAGGGCTTGATTGGCACTGAAGCTTTCTTT | CAIRGQGLIGTEAFF
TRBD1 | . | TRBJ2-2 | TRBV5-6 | TGTGCCAGCAGGGAGACAGGGGGCGGTACCGGGGAGCTGTTTTTT | CASRETGGGTGELFF
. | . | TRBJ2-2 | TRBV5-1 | TGCGCCAGCAGCTTGGCCTCGGGGCAGTACGGGGAGCTGTTTTTT | CASSLASGQYGELFF
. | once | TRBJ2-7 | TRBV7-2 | TGTGCCAGCAGCCTAGGCCCTCCGGGGAACAACGAGCAGTACTTC | CASSLGPPGNNEQYF
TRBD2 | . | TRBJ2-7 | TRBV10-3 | TGTGCCATCAGTGAGGGGGGTAGCGGGGGGATCTACGAGCAGTACTTC | CAISEGGSGGIYEQYF
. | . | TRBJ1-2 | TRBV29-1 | TGCAGCGTTGGGGGCCCGGATACTAACTATGGCTACACCTTC | CSVGGPDTNYGYTF
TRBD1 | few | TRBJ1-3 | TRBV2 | TGTGCCAGCAGTGGACAGGGGAGGAACACCATATATTTT | CASSGQGRNTIYF
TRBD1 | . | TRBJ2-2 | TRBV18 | TGTGCCAGCTCGTCCGGGACAGGGGGGACCGGGGAGCTGTTTTTT | CASSSGTGGTGELFF
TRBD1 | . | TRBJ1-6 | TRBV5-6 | TGTGCCAGCAGCAAGATCCAAGGACAGGATAATTCACCCCTCCACTTT | CASSKIQGQDNSPLHF
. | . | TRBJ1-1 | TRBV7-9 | TGTGCCAGCAGCTCCCGGACGGGCACTGAAGCTTTCTTT | CASSSRTGTEAFF
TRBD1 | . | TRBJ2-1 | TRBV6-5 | TGTGCCAGCAGAGTTAAACAGGGGGCCTACAATGAGCAGTTCTTC | CASRVKQGAYNEQFF
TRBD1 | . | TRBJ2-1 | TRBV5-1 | TGCGCCAGCAGCTTGGCGACAGGGTACAATGAGCAGTTCTTC | CASSLATGYNEQFF
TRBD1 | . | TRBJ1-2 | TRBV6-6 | TGTGCCAGCAGGTCCGGGACAGGGAGCTACACCTTC | CASRSGTGSYTF
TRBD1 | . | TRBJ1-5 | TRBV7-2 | TGTGCCAGCAGCCCAAACGCGGGACAGGGGGCCGGTGGCAATCAGCCCCAGCATTTT | CASSPNAGQGAGGNQPQHF
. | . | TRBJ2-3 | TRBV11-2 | TGTGCCAGCAGCCGAGGGGGCGGCGGGGCTAGCACAGATACGCAGTATTTT | CASSRGGGGASTDTQYF
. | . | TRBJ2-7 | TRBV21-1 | TGTGCCAGCAGCAAAGGGGGGCCGTCCTACGAGCAGTACTTC | CASSKGGPSYEQYF
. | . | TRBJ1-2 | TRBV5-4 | TGTGCCAGCAGCTTTAACTATGGCTACACCTTC | CASSFNYGYTF
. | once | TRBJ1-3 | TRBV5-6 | TGTGCCAGCAGCCTGTCGTGGGGTTCTGGAAACACCATATATTTT | CASSLSWGSGNTIYF
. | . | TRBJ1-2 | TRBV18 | TGTGCCAGCTCACCAGCAGGGCCGGAGGGCTACACCTTC | CASSPAGPEGYTF
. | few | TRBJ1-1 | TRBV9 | TGTGCCAGCAGCCCTGGCGGACTGGGAGCTGAAGCTTTCTTT | CASSPGGLGAEAFF
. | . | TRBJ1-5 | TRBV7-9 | TGTGCCAGCAGCACCCAGGGTAATCAGCCCCAGCATTTT | CASSTQGNQPQHF
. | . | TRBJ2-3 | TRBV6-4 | TGTGCCAGCAGTGTTTCTGGGGAATTCACAGATACGCAGTATTTT | CASSVSGEFTDTQYF
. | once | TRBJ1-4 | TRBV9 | TGTGCCAGCAGCACCGAGACAGCAGCGTCTATCGAAAAACTGTTTTTT | CASSTETAASIEKLFF
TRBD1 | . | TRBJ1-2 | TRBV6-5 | TGTGCCAGCAGATTGGGACAGGGTTATGGCTACACCTTC | CASRLGQGYGYTF
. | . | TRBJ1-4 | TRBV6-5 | TGTGCCAGCAGGCTAACAGGGATTAATGAAAAACTGTTTTTT | CASRLTGINEKLFF
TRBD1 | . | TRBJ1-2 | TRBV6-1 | TGTGCCAGCAGTGGACGGACAGGAGCGCCCGGCTACACCTTC | CASSGRTGAPGYTF
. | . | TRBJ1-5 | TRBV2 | TGTGCCAGCAGTGATCTGGGCAATCAGCCCCAGCATTTT | CASSDLGNQPQHF
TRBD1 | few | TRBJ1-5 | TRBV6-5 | TGTGCCAGCAGTGCGAACAGGGGATTCGGACAGCCCCAGCATTTT | CASSANRGFGQPQHF
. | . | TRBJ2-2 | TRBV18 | TGTGCCAGCTCAACCACTCAGGGAAACACCGGGGAGCTGTTTTTT | CASSTTQGNTGELFF
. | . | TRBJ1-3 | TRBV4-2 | TGTGCCAGCAGCCATGGTGGTGGACTAGAGTTTGGAAACACCATATATTTT | CASSHGGGLEFGNTIYF